A selection of T cell receptor beta chains follows, all from one sample in a study of blood T cell repertoires in COVID-19. Sequencing used immunoSEQ multiplex PCR; TCRdb keeps in-frame clones, though not all of them. The repertoire holds 160,000 or so clones, with roughly four fifths as singletons. The sample consisted of peripheral blood. The receptors were gathered from a human donor in a cohort sampled during active COVID-19. The CDR3 runs from the conserved cysteine through the conserved F or W. The D gene is left open where the match is weak. Clone size appears in some rows only: once, few, many, or a class for an expanded clone.

j_call clone_size v_call d_call cdr3_nt cdr3_aa
TRBJ2-2 - TRBV9 TRBD2 TGTGCCAGCAGGCTTCATCCGGGACTAGGAGCCACCGGGGAGCTGTTTTTT CASRLHPGLGATGELFF
TRBJ2-7 - TRBV9 - TGTGCCAGCAGCGTAGGGCAGTCCGAGCAGTACTTC CASSVGQSEQYF
TRBJ1-1 - TRBV9 - TGTGCCAGCAGCCTCTTACAGGGTAAAAACACTGAAGCTTTCTTT CASSLLQGKNTEAFF
TRBJ2-5 - TRBV6-5 - TGTGCCAGCAAGAGGGAAATAGGGGGATTAGAGACCCAGTACTTC CASKREIGGLETQYF
TRBJ1-2 - TRBV24-1 - TGTGCCACCAGTGATACCGGCTATGGCTACACCTTC CATSDTGYGYTF
TRBJ2-1 - TRBV7-9 TRBD1 TGTGCCAGCAGCCCCGGACAGGGGAGCTCCTACAATGAGCAGTTCTTC CASSPGQGSSYNEQFF
TRBJ1-4 - TRBV10-3 - TGTGCCATCAGTGGACAGCCTACAACTAATGAAAAACTGTTTTTT CAISGQPTTNEKLFF
TRBJ2-1 - TRBV5-5 - TGTGCCAGCAGCTTGGAACTAGGTATCAGGTCCCCCAGCAGTCAGTTCTTC CASSLELGIRSPSSQFF
TRBJ1-1 - TRBV5-1 TRBD1 TGCGCCAGCAGCTCCGCAACGGGACAGGGTAACACTGAAGCTTTCTTT CASSSATGQGNTEAFF
TRBJ1-2 - TRBV14 TRBD1 TGTGCCAGCAGCCAGACCGGGACAGGGGTGATGAACTATGGCTACACCTTC CASSQTGTGVMNYGYTF
TRBJ2-3 once TRBV19 TRBD2 TGTGCCAGTAGCCCAACTAGCGGGGCCACAGATACGCAGTATTTT CASSPTSGATDTQYF
TRBJ2-3 - TRBV19 TRBD1 TGTGCCAGTACCCCGGGACAGGGGAGCACAGATACGCAGTATTTT CASTPGQGSTDTQYF
TRBJ1-2 - TRBV10-3 TRBD1 TGTGCCATCAGCCGAACCGGGACAGCCTATGGCTACACCTTC CAISRTGTAYGYTF
TRBJ2-1 - TRBV9 - TGTGCCAGCAGCGTAGGTGCAGGGGTGGGCAATGAGCAGTTCTTC CASSVGAGVGNEQFF
TRBJ2-5 - TRBV5-1 TRBD2 TGCGCCAGCAGCCCGGGCGGGGGGGCTCAGGAGACCCAGTACTTC CASSPGGGAQETQYF
TRBJ2-7 many TRBV21-1 - TGTGCCAGCAGCAAAGAGCGGGGGGGTCCTTACGAGCAGTACTTC CASSKERGGPYEQYF
TRBJ2-3 - TRBV5-1 - TGCGCCAGCAGCCCGGACAGACAAACCGATACGCAGTATTTT CASSPDRQTDTQYF
TRBJ1-2 few TRBV6-2/TRBV6-3 TRBD1 TGTGCCAGCAGTTCAGGGGGGAACTATGGCTACACCTTC CASSSGGNYGYTF
TRBJ2-3 - TRBV4-3 TRBD2 TGCGCCAGCAGCCAAGATAGCGGGGGGGTGGCAGATACGCAGTATTTT CASSQDSGGVADTQYF
TRBJ1-5 once TRBV19 - TGTGCCAGTAGTATAGTGGGAGGAAATCAGCCCCAGCATTTT CASSIVGGNQPQHF
TRBJ2-1 - TRBV6-4 TRBD2 TGTGCCAGCAGTCTTACTAGCGGTTCCTACAATGAGCAGTTCTTC CASSLTSGSYNEQFF
TRBJ2-2 - TRBV7-9 - TGTGCCAGCAGCCACAAGAGGGGGGGCACCGGGGAGCTGTTTTTT CASSHKRGGTGELFF
TRBJ1-1 - TRBV7-2 - TGTGCCAGCAGCTTTGGGGGGGACACTGAAGCTTTCTTT CASSFGGDTEAFF
TRBJ2-1 - TRBV24-1 - TGTGCCACGGGCTCGTACAATGAGCAGTTCTTC CATGSYNEQFF
TRBJ2-5 - TRBV7-7 - TGTGCCAGCAGCTCCAGACACGCCCTTGGGGAGACCCAGTACTTC CASSSRHALGETQYF
TRBJ2-7 - TRBV5-1 TRBD2 TGCGCCAGCATCGGGGGGTGGCCTAGCGAGCAGTACTTC CASIGGWPSEQYF
TRBJ2-3 - TRBV4-1 - TGCGCCAGCAGCCAAACGGTACGCGGGGCTAGCACAGATACGCAGTATTTT CASSQTVRGASTDTQYF
TRBJ1-5 - TRBV5-8 TRBD1 TGTGCCAGCAGCTTGTTTTCAGGGACAGGGGGCCGACAGCCCCAGCATTTT CASSLFSGTGGRQPQHF
TRBJ1-5 - TRBV9 TRBD1 TGTGCCAGCAGCCCAGGGGGGTATAGCAATCAGCCCCAGCATTTT CASSPGGYSNQPQHF
TRBJ2-1 - TRBV5-1 TRBD2 TGCGCCAGCAGCTTGGAACTAGCGGATCACAATGAGCAGTTCTTC CASSLELADHNEQFF
TRBJ1-4 - TRBV10-1 - TGCGCCAGCAGTGTCGAACAGACCGGGGGAGAAAAACTGTTTTTT CASSVEQTGGEKLFF
TRBJ2-3 - TRBV9 TRBD1 TGTGCCAGCAGCGAAAGGACAGGGGGCGCGGATACGCAGTATTTT CASSERTGGADTQYF
TRBJ2-7 once TRBV6-2/TRBV6-3 TRBD1 TGTGCCAGCAGTTACGACAGGGCCGCCTACGAGCAGTACTTC CASSYDRAAYEQYF
TRBJ2-7 - TRBV12-3/TRBV12-4 - TGTGCCAGCAGGCCGGGGTATTTCTACGAGCAGTACTTC CASRPGYFYEQYF
TRBJ2-5 - TRBV4-3 TRBD1 TGCGCCAGCAGCCGGGACAGGCAAGAGACCCAGTACTTC CASSRDRQETQYF
TRBJ2-5 few TRBV29-1 TRBD1 TGCAGCGTAGTGACAGGGGGGGAGACCCAGTACTTC CSVVTGGETQYF
TRBJ2-3 few TRBV5-5 TRBD2 TGTGCCAGCAGCTGGGGACTAGCGGGGGGATCGGATACGCAGTATTTT CASSWGLAGGSDTQYF